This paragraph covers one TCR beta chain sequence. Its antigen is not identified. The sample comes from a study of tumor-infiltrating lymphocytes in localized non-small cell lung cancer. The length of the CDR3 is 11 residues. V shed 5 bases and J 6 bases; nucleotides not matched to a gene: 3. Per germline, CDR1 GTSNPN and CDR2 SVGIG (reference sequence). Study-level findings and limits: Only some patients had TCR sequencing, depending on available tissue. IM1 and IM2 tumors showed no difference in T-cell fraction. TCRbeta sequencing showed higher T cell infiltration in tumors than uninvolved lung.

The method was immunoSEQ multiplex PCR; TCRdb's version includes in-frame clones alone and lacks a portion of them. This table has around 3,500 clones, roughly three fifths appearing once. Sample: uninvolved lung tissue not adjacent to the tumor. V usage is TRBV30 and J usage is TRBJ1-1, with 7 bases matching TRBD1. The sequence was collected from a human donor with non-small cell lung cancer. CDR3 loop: CAWDTGAEAFF. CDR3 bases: TGTGCCTGGGACACAGGGGCTGAAGCTTTCTTT. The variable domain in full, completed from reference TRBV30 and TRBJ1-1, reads SQTIHQWPATLVQPVGSPLSLECTVEGTSNPNLYWYRQAAGRGLQLLFYSVGIGQISSEVPQNLSASRPQDRQFILSSKKLLLSDSGFYLCAWDTGAEAFFGQGTRLTVV.